This T cell receptor (beta chain) stems from a study of blood T cell repertoires in COVID-19. TCRdb's copy holds only in-frame clones and misses some; the assay was immunoSEQ multiplex PCR. The sample carries a few hundred thousand clones, nearly 90% recorded once. Germline CDR1 is LNHNV and CDR2 is YYDKDF (reference sequence). The CDR3 runs to 13 residues. The ends were cut back, 0 bases at V and 2 bases at J, with 5 bases in the middle. This clone appeared once. This TCR came from a man aged 18 to 30 with active or convalescent COVID-19. The source material was peripheral blood. The chain joins TRBV15 to TRBJ2-7; D remains unclear. For the CDR3, the DNA is TGTGCCACCAGCAGAGATCTACCCTACGAGCAGTACTTC. Protein: CATSRDLPYEQYF.